These 4 T cell receptor beta chains were all obtained from the same sample, sequenced in a study of T cell repertoires in cytomegalovirus infection. TCRdb re-called the reads through MiXCR, storing one row per CDR3 protein. The sample records hundreds of thousands of distinct CDR3 sequences, 24% being singletons. The source material was CD8+ T cells from PBMCs. The source of these receptors is a human donor in good health (CMV status not recorded). Some clones in this sample may be carry-over from other donors' samples.

The rearrangement uses TRBV7-4 and TRBJ1-1; TRBD1 is a possible D gene (5 bases). CDR1 SGHVT and CDR2 SQSDAQ come from the germline V gene. V lost 7 bases and J 4 bases, leaving 19 bases between the germline ends. The CDR3 is made up of 15 amino acids. The DNA for the CDR3 is TGTGCCAGCATTCCCCGGGGGGGGGGGTTCACTGAAGCTTTCTTT. This codes for CASIPRGGGFTEAFF.

At least ten counts were recorded for this clonotype. The chain is built from TRBV4-2 and TRBJ1-1, with a weak D call TRBD1 (6 bases). CDR3 length: 12 amino acids. CDR1 LGHNA and CDR2 YNFKEQ come from the germline V gene. The V and J ends lost 1 base and 9 bases respectively, with 9 bases between them. The CDR3 here is CASSQGGDKAFF. For the CDR3, the DNA is TGTGCCAGCAGCCAAGGGGGGGACAAAGCTTTCTTT.

V and J are TRBV15 and TRBJ2-5; possibly TRBD1 or TRBD2 for D (5 bases each). Germline V lookup: CDR1 LNHNV, CDR2 YYDKDF (reference sequence). V was trimmed by 3 bases and J by 3 bases, leaving 11 bases between them. This CDR3 comprises 14 residues. CDR3 sequence reads: CATSSPGPKETQYF. The CDR3 DNA is TGTGCCACCAGCAGTCCGGGACCAAAAGAGACCCAGTACTTC.

Of note for this clonotype: A much larger clone differs by one base, so this may be a read error. This chain links TRBV27 with TRBJ2-3; D remains unclear. CDR1 is MNHEY and CDR2 is SMNVEV in the germline V gene (reference sequence). The CDR3 has 13 amino acids. CDR3 loop: CASSHPNTDMQYF. CDR3 DNA sequence: TGTGCCAGCAGCCACCCGAACACAGATATGCAGTATTTT.